A selection of T cell receptor beta chains follows, all from one sample in a study of blood T cell repertoires in COVID-19. The table came from immunoSEQ multiplex PCR; TCRdb's copy has only in-frame clones and leaves some out. The table has around 180,000 clones, more than 80% seen once; the top ten hold 6.5% to 8.5%. The source material was peripheral blood. These receptors were obtained from a human donor in a cohort sampled during active COVID-19. The CDR3 runs from the conserved cysteine through the conserved F or W. The D gene is left open where the match is weak. Expanded clones get a size class; other rows say once, few or many, or leave the size out.

d_gene,abundance,v_gene,j_gene,len,CDR3aa,CDR3nt
TRBD1,-,TRBV4-2,TRBJ2-4,16,CASSRDRGRAKNIQYF,TGTGCCAGCAGCAGGGACAGGGGGCGAGCCAAAAACATTCAGTACTTC
-,-,TRBV7-3,TRBJ2-1,14,CASSLSLSYNEQFF,TGTGCCAGCAGCCTCTCCCTTTCCTACAATGAGCAGTTCTTC
-,-,TRBV27,TRBJ1-6,16,CASSFLRLDGNSPLHF,TGTGCCAGCAGTTTTCTCCGGCTAGATGGTAATTCACCCCTCCACTTT
TRBD2,-,TRBV6-5,TRBJ2-2,15,CASLAGGYYTGELFF,TGTGCCAGTCTGGCGGGGGGTTATTACACCGGGGAGCTGTTTTTT
-,-,TRBV2,TRBJ1-5,15,CASTVDFRNNQPQHF,TGTGCCAGCACCGTAGACTTCAGAAACAATCAGCCCCAGCATTTT
TRBD2,-,TRBV5-1,TRBJ2-7,14,CASSFTSGPYEQYF,TGCGCCAGCAGCTTTACTAGCGGACCCTACGAGCAGTACTTC
TRBD2,-,TRBV6-1,TRBJ2-2,14,CASSEYGEGGELFF,TGTGCCAGCAGTGAATATGGGGAGGGCGGGGAGCTGTTTTTT
-,-,TRBV4-1,TRBJ1-2,15,CASSQDITVTYGYTF,TGCGCCAGCAGCCAAGATATCACAGTTACTTACGGCTACACCTTC
-,once,TRBV10-3,TRBJ1-1,13,CAIGRDANTEAFF,TGTGCCATCGGGAGGGACGCGAACACTGAAGCTTTCTTT
-,-,TRBV5-1,TRBJ1-1,15,CASRQQTGYDSEAFF,TGCGCCAGCAGACAACAAACAGGGTATGACTCTGAAGCTTTCTTT
TRBD2,-,TRBV5-1,TRBJ2-1,16,CASSLANGLGRDEQFF,TGCGCCAGCAGCTTGGCCAACGGACTAGGGAGGGATGAGCAGTTCTTC
-,-,TRBV18,TRBJ1-2,13,CASSPPRGDGYTF,TGTGCCAGCTCACCACCCAGGGGCGATGGCTACACCTTC
-,-,TRBV6-5,TRBJ2-7,15,CASSRSNGPGYEQYF,TGTGCCAGCAGTAGAAGTAATGGGCCGGGGTACGAGCAGTACTTC
TRBD1,few,TRBV27,TRBJ1-1,14,CASSLDRGNTEAFF,TGTGCCAGCAGTCTAGACAGGGGGAACACTGAAGCTTTCTTT
TRBD1,-,TRBV19,TRBJ1-3,15,CASSLSRDRGDTIYF,TGTGCCAGTAGTCTATCCCGGGACAGGGGAGACACCATATATTTT
-,-,TRBV29-1,TRBJ2-2,10,CSVFNGELFF,TGCAGCGTTTTTAACGGGGAGCTGTTTTTT
-,-,TRBV15,TRBJ2-6,20,CATSSRGLSRASSGANVLTF,TGTGCCACCAGCAGCCGGGGACTGTCCAGGGCCAGCTCTGGGGCCAACGTCCTGACTTTC
-,few,TRBV5-4,TRBJ2-3,14,CASSAGAGTDTQYF,TGTGCCAGCAGCGCGGGGGCGGGCACAGATACGCAGTATTTT
-,-,TRBV19,TRBJ1-1,15,CASSSVGQGRTEAFF,TGTGCCAGTAGTTCGGTCGGGCAGGGTCGGACTGAAGCTTTCTTT
-,-,TRBV30,TRBJ1-2,11,CAWSSGLGYTF,TGTGCCTGGAGCTCAGGGCTCGGCTACACCTTC
-,-,TRBV5-4,TRBJ1-4,15,CASSIRGPTNEKLFF,TGTGCCAGCAGCATCAGGGGTCCCACTAATGAAAAACTGTTTTTT
TRBD1,-,TRBV5-4,TRBJ1-1,16,CASSSGGRGILTEAFF,TGTGCCAGCAGCTCCGGCGGCAGGGGGATCCTTACTGAAGCTTTCTTT
-,-,TRBV10-3,TRBJ2-1,10,CAIGSDEQFF,TGTGCCATCGGCTCTGATGAGCAGTTCTTC
TRBD1,-,TRBV30,TRBJ1-6,15,CAWSDRGRGSSPLHF,TGTGCCTGGAGTGACAGGGGGCGCGGCAGTTCACCCCTCCACTTT
-,-,TRBV7-8,TRBJ2-3,14,CASSLTRSTDTQYF,TGTGCCAGCAGCTTAACGCGGAGCACAGATACGCAGTATTTT
TRBD2,-,TRBV5-8,TRBJ2-1,15,CASSQAGLAGNEQFF,TGTGCCAGCAGCCAAGCGGGACTAGCTGGCAATGAGCAGTTCTTC
-,-,TRBV7-7,TRBJ2-1,16,CASSLEYGGPGNEQFF,TGTGCCAGCAGCTTAGAATACGGGGGGCCGGGGAATGAGCAGTTCTTC
TRBD1,-,TRBV7-2,TRBJ1-2,13,CASSFDRAYGYTF,TGTGCCAGCAGCTTTGACAGGGCCTATGGCTACACCTTC
TRBD1,few,TRBV4-1,TRBJ1-2,13,CASSHGTGYGYTF,TGCGCCAGCAGCCACGGGACAGGATATGGCTACACCTTC
-,-,TRBV5-4,TRBJ1-5,13,CASSRGAGQPQHF,TGTGCCAGCAGCCGGGGGGCAGGGCAGCCCCAGCATTTT
TRBD1,-,TRBV7-2,TRBJ2-1,16,CASSFGTGATYNEQFF,TGTGCCAGCAGCTTTGGGACAGGGGCGACCTACAATGAGCAGTTCTTC
-,once,TRBV19,TRBJ2-7,14,CASSILPGYYEQYF,TGTGCCAGTAGTATACTCCCGGGGTATTACGAGCAGTACTTC
-,-,TRBV19,TRBJ1-1,16,CASSRARGPKNTEAFF,TGTGCCAGTAGTAGGGCAAGGGGCCCGAAGAACACTGAAGCTTTCTTT
TRBD1,-,TRBV19,TRBJ1-6,17,CASSNFGQGETNSPLHF,TGTGCCAGTAGCAATTTCGGACAGGGGGAGACTAATTCACCCCTCCACTTT
-,few,TRBV5-6,TRBJ1-1,15,CASSLGIQGNTEAFF,TGTGCCAGCAGCTTGGGGATACAGGGGAACACTGAAGCTTTCTTT
-,-,TRBV5-1,TRBJ2-3,14,CASSLNLGADTQYF,TGCGCCAGCAGCCTTAATCTAGGGGCGGATACGCAGTATTTT
-,-,TRBV19,TRBJ2-3,16,CASSIEEGAGTDTQYF,TGTGCCAGTAGTATAGAGGAGGGGGCGGGTACAGATACGCAGTATTTT
-,once,TRBV5-6,TRBJ2-1,13,CASKIQPYNEQFF,TGTGCCAGCAAGATACAGCCCTACAATGAGCAGTTCTTC
TRBD1,-,TRBV6-1,TRBJ2-6,18,CASSGRDRGLSGANVLTF,TGTGCCAGCAGTGGCCGGGACAGGGGGTTATCTGGGGCCAACGTCCTGACTTTC
-,-,TRBV18,TRBJ1-1,13,CASSPTGNTEAFF,TGTGCCAGCTCACCGACAGGGAACACTGAAGCTTTCTTT
TRBD2,-,TRBV24-1,TRBJ2-1,14,CATSDTLAVNEQFF,TGTGCCACCAGTGATACACTAGCGGTGAATGAGCAGTTCTTC
-,once,TRBV19,TRBJ1-1,13,CASSISRNTEAFF,TGTGCCAGTAGTATTTCGAGGAACACTGAAGCTTTCTTT
-,-,TRBV4-1,TRBJ2-7,14,CASSQEGQFYEQYF,TGCGCCAGCAGCCAAGAAGGACAGTTCTACGAGCAGTACTTC
TRBD1,once,TRBV5-6,TRBJ1-1,15,CASSTGTGLNTEAFF,TGTGCCAGCAGCACGGGGACAGGGTTGAACACTGAAGCTTTCTTT
TRBD2,-,TRBV3-1/TRBV3-2,TRBJ2-5,13,CASSPSSGATQYF,TGTGCCAGCAGCCCATCTAGCGGGGCGACCCAGTACTTC
TRBD1,-,TRBV9,TRBJ1-2,16,CASSGQGMVAWGGYTF,TGTGCCAGCAGCGGACAGGGGATGGTCGCTTGGGGTGGCTACACCTTC
TRBD1,few,TRBV19,TRBJ2-7,14,CASSIDRASGEQYF,TGTGCCAGTAGTATCGACAGGGCGTCAGGTGAGCAGTACTTC
TRBD1,-,TRBV7-9,TRBJ2-7,15,CASSYPGQGSYEQYF,TGTGCCAGCAGCTACCCGGGACAGGGATCCTACGAGCAGTACTTC
-,-,TRBV9,TRBJ2-1,14,CASSVVSLDNEQFF,TGTGCCAGCAGCGTCGTCAGTCTAGACAATGAGCAGTTCTTC
-,-,TRBV20-1,TRBJ1-3,15,CSASTREPSGNTIYF,TGCAGTGCTAGTACCAGGGAACCCTCTGGAAACACCATATATTTT
TRBD1,-,TRBV24-1,TRBJ1-3,16,CATRGQGVQSGNTIYF,TGTGCCACCAGGGGACAGGGGGTACAATCCGGAAACACCATATATTTT
-,-,TRBV4-2,TRBJ1-3,13,CASSQDLKNTIYF,TGTGCCAGCAGCCAAGACCTTAAAAACACCATATATTTT